Listed below are T cell receptor beta chains from one sample, sequenced in a study of blood T cell repertoires in COVID-19. Sequencing used immunoSEQ multiplex PCR; TCRdb keeps in-frame clones, though not all of them. Of about 100,000 clones in the sample, approximately 86% were seen once. The sequenced material came from peripheral blood. All receptors come from a man in his fifties or sixties with active or convalescent COVID-19. Both conserved end residues are trimmed from each CDR3. The order of the fields is CDR3 protein, V gene, clone size, J gene. Rows may omit the clone size; those that give it use once, few, many or a size class.

cdr3_aa: ASSLSGRTDTQY; v_call: TRBV11-3; clone_size: NA; j_call: TRBJ2-3
cdr3_aa: ASSGTGDEQY; v_call: TRBV6-5; clone_size: NA; j_call: TRBJ2-7
cdr3_aa: ASSLDLSRSGANVLT; v_call: TRBV5-1; clone_size: NA; j_call: TRBJ2-6
cdr3_aa: ASSPTPGTTETQY; v_call: TRBV13; clone_size: NA; j_call: TRBJ2-5
cdr3_aa: ASSLAIEQETQY; v_call: TRBV5-1; clone_size: once; j_call: TRBJ2-5
cdr3_aa: ASSLLAGVPDTQY; v_call: TRBV10-1; clone_size: NA; j_call: TRBJ2-3
cdr3_aa: ASSSEGLNSPLH; v_call: TRBV5-1; clone_size: NA; j_call: TRBJ1-6
cdr3_aa: ASSLTGGGYT; v_call: TRBV7-9; clone_size: NA; j_call: TRBJ1-2
cdr3_aa: ASSEGQNYGYT; v_call: TRBV6-1; clone_size: once; j_call: TRBJ1-2
cdr3_aa: ASSVGTGIQPQH; v_call: TRBV2; clone_size: once; j_call: TRBJ1-5
cdr3_aa: ASSYGTRSYEQY; v_call: TRBV6-5; clone_size: NA; j_call: TRBJ2-7
cdr3_aa: ASSLRSGRGNEQF; v_call: TRBV5-4; clone_size: NA; j_call: TRBJ2-1
cdr3_aa: ASRETSGPTGEQF; v_call: TRBV5-1; clone_size: NA; j_call: TRBJ2-1
cdr3_aa: ASKYRAHEQY; v_call: TRBV12-3/TRBV12-4; clone_size: NA; j_call: TRBJ2-7